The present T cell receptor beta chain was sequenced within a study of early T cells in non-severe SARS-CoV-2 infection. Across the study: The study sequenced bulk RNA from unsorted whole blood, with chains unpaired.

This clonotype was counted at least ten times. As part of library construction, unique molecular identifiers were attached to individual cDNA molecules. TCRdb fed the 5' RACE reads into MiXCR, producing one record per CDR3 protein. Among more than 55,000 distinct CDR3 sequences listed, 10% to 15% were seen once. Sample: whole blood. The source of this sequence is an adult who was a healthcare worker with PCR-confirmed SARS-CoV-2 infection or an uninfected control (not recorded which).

In nucleotides, the CDR3 is TGTGCCAGCAGCTTAGTTTCGAGCCCGAACTACGAGCAGTACTTC. This translates into CASSLVSSPNYEQYF. This chain uses TRBV7-2 with TRBJ2-7; D is unclear. Trimming cost V 1 base and J 3 bases, with 13 bases left between them. Germline-derived CDR1 and CDR2 are SGHTA and FQGNSA. This CDR3 comprises 15 residues. The full variable domain, in which reference TRBV7-2 and TRBJ2-7 provide the parts outside the CDR3, is GAGVSQSPSNKVTEKGKDVELRCDPISGHTALYWYRQSLGQGLEFLIYFQGNSAPDKSGLPSDRFSAERTGGSVSTLTIQRTQQEDSAVYLCASSLVSSPNYEQYFGPGTRLTVT.